Listed below are T cell receptor beta chains from one sample, sequenced in a study of blood T cell repertoires in COVID-19. Assay: immunoSEQ multiplex PCR; the TCRdb copy retains only in-frame clones and omits some. Counted here are 190,000 or so clones, 80% to 90% occurring once; the ten biggest clones make up approximately 0.88%. The sequenced sample was peripheral blood. The receptors here all came from a woman aged 18-35 years who had recovered from COVID-19. The CDR3 runs from the conserved cysteine through the conserved F or W. D genes are given only for firm matches. Only some rows state a clone size, as once, few, many or a class for expanded clones.

V	size	D	J	length	CDR3	DNA
TRBV5-8	few	NA	TRBJ1-1	14	CASSFRGMGTEAFF	TGTGCCAGCAGCTTTAGAGGGATGGGCACTGAAGCTTTCTTT
TRBV18	NA	TRBD1	TRBJ1-2	17	CASSQAHRTGVLHGYTF	TGTGCCAGCTCGCAGGCCCACCGGACAGGGGTATTACATGGCTACACCTTC
TRBV27	NA	NA	TRBJ2-2	12	CASSPGYGELFF	TGTGCCAGCAGTCCAGGGTACGGGGAGCTGTTTTTT
TRBV2	NA	NA	TRBJ2-7	12	CASSYQGYEQYF	TGTGCCAGCAGCTATCAGGGTTACGAGCAGTACTTC
TRBV10-3	NA	TRBD1	TRBJ1-1	19	CAISESTTQYRGGVTEAFF	TGTGCCATCAGTGAGTCGACTACTCAGTACAGGGGGGGGGTGACTGAAGCTTTCTTT
TRBV7-9	NA	NA	TRBJ2-5	14	CASSLTGEGETQYF	TGTGCCAGCAGCTTAACGGGAGAGGGGGAGACCCAGTACTTC
TRBV3-1/TRBV3-2	NA	NA	TRBJ2-3	13	CASSQAGADTQYF	TGTGCCAGCAGCCAAGCAGGGGCGGATACGCAGTATTTT
TRBV9	NA	NA	TRBJ2-3	15	CASSVTPVSTDTQYF	TGTGCCAGCAGCGTAACACCAGTCAGCACAGATACGCAGTATTTT
TRBV7-6	NA	TRBD2	TRBJ2-1	16	CASSLRLAGTYNEQFF	TGTGCCAGCAGCCTTAGACTAGCGGGAACCTACAATGAGCAGTTCTTC
TRBV7-8	NA	NA	TRBJ2-7	14	CASSPHRERYEQYF	TGTGCCAGCAGCCCCCACAGGGAGCGCTACGAGCAGTACTTC
TRBV2	NA	NA	TRBJ1-1	13	CASSAGQNTEAFF	TGTGCCAGCAGTGCTGGACAGAACACTGAAGCTTTCTTT
TRBV7-2	NA	NA	TRBJ2-1	15	CASSVSRDKYNEQFF	TGTGCCAGCAGCGTAAGCCGGGACAAATACAATGAGCAGTTCTTC
TRBV7-3	few	NA	TRBJ2-2	19	CASSLLRRRGLQNTGELFF	TGTGCCAGCAGCTTATTACGTCGTCGGGGACTCCAAAACACCGGGGAGCTGTTTTTT
TRBV19	once	NA	TRBJ2-7	15	CASTESLGAFYEQYF	TGTGCCAGTACCGAAAGTTTAGGAGCCTTCTACGAGCAGTACTTC
TRBV18	few	NA	TRBJ1-1	17	CASSPLDPSQVNTEAFF	TGTGCCAGCTCACCTCTAGATCCCTCACAAGTGAACACTGAAGCTTTCTTT
TRBV7-2	NA	TRBD1	TRBJ2-2	15	CASSLLRGHGGELFF	TGTGCCAGCAGCTTACTCAGGGGGCATGGCGGGGAGCTGTTTTTT
TRBV5-4	NA	NA	TRBJ1-2	17	CASSLAGRGEPFYGYTF	TGTGCCAGCAGCTTGGCTGGTAGGGGCGAACCATTCTATGGCTACACCTTC
TRBV14	NA	TRBD1	TRBJ1-6	16	CASSQAGQGLNSPLHF	TGTGCCAGCAGCCAAGCGGGACAGGGGCTAAATTCACCCCTCCACTTT
TRBV24-1	once	NA	TRBJ2-2	18	CATSDFPWTPSNTGELFF	TGTGCCACCAGTGATTTCCCCTGGACACCCTCGAACACCGGGGAGCTGTTTTTT
TRBV28	NA	TRBD1	TRBJ1-1	14	CASSLTGVNTEAFF	TGTGCCAGCAGTTTGACAGGGGTTAACACTGAAGCTTTCTTT
TRBV19	NA	NA	TRBJ1-3	14	CASKGGAAGNTIYF	TGTGCCAGTAAGGGAGGGGCCGCTGGAAACACCATATATTTT
TRBV2	NA	NA	TRBJ2-5	15	CASSEDGGAQETQYF	TGTGCCAGCAGTGAAGACGGTGGGGCCCAAGAGACCCAGTACTTC
TRBV27	NA	NA	TRBJ1-5	13	CASSSYSNQPQHF	TGTGCCAGCAGTTCCTATAGCAATCAGCCCCAGCATTTT
TRBV9	NA	NA	TRBJ2-5	12	CASSVAGETQYF	TGTGCCAGCAGCGTAGCGGGGGAGACCCAGTACTTC
TRBV4-3	NA	NA	TRBJ1-1	15	CASSQVKGLDTEAFF	TGCGCCAGCAGCCAAGTAAAGGGGTTGGACACTGAAGCTTTCTTT
TRBV6-6	NA	NA	TRBJ2-1	14	CASSYQGLYNEQFF	TGTGCCAGCAGTTATCAGGGACTCTACAATGAGCAGTTCTTC
TRBV6-2/TRBV6-3	NA	TRBD1	TRBJ1-2	16	CASSYGLRGLNYGYTF	TGTGCCAGCAGTTATGGTCTCAGGGGGCTGAACTATGGCTACACCTTC
TRBV21-1	once	NA	TRBJ1-5	14	CASSRNGVNQPQHF	TGTGCCAGCAGCCGAAACGGGGTAAATCAGCCCCAGCATTTT
TRBV5-1	NA	NA	TRBJ2-3	18	CASSYPLGASTSTDTQYF	TGCGCCAGCAGCTATCCTTTGGGGGCCTCGACAAGCACAGATACGCAGTATTTT
TRBV11-1	NA	TRBD2	TRBJ2-1	14	CASTLAGGINEQFF	TGTGCCAGCACCTTAGCGGGAGGGATTAATGAGCAGTTCTTC
TRBV6-5	NA	NA	TRBJ1-1	14	CASSTGQLGTEAFF	TGTGCCAGCAGTACAGGACAGTTGGGCACTGAAGCTTTCTTT
TRBV9	NA	NA	TRBJ2-2	16	CASSVGVGVNTGELFF	TGTGCCAGCAGCGTAGGCGTCGGAGTCAACACCGGGGAGCTGTTTTTT
TRBV4-1	NA	NA	TRBJ1-2	15	CASSQEQEAGYGYTF	TGCGCCAGCAGCCAAGAACAAGAGGCGGGCTATGGCTACACCTTC
TRBV27	NA	NA	TRBJ2-6	17	CASSELRTGAGANVLTF	TGTGCCAGCAGTGAATTAAGAACGGGGGCTGGGGCCAACGTCCTGACTTTC
TRBV19	few	TRBD1	TRBJ1-2	12	CASSRDRAGYTF	TGTGCCAGCAGCCGGGACAGGGCGGGCTACACCTTC
TRBV9	NA	TRBD1	TRBJ2-3	16	CASSVDGTGHTDTQYF	TGTGCCAGCAGCGTAGACGGGACAGGGCACACAGATACGCAGTATTTT
TRBV6-5	NA	TRBD1	TRBJ1-2	15	CASSYGDRESYGYTF	TGTGCCAGCAGTTACGGGGACAGGGAATCCTATGGCTACACCTTC
TRBV6-4	NA	NA	TRBJ1-5	14	CASSDRGGGQPQHF	TGTGCCAGCAGTGATCGTGGGGGCGGTCAGCCCCAGCATTTT
TRBV7-2	once	NA	TRBJ2-7	15	CASSLGSGSSYEQYF	TGTGCCAGCAGCTTAGGGAGCGGAAGCTCCTACGAGCAGTATTTC
TRBV6-6	NA	TRBD1	TRBJ2-7	16	CASSYTWDSFSYEQYF	TGTGCCAGCAGTTACACGTGGGACAGCTTCTCCTACGAGCAGTACTTC
TRBV7-2	NA	NA	TRBJ1-2	18	CASSLDGVWGQNEYGYTF	TGTGCCAGCAGCTTAGATGGGGTATGGGGGCAAAATGAATATGGCTACACCTTC
TRBV7-9	NA	NA	TRBJ2-3	13	CASSLGTPDTQYF	TGTGCCAGCAGCCTGGGGACACCAGATACGCAGTATTTT
TRBV2	few	NA	TRBJ2-2	12	CASTGIAGELFF	TGTGCCAGCACAGGGATCGCCGGGGAGCTGTTTTTT
TRBV5-8	NA	NA	TRBJ1-4	17	CASSLGQSVSTNEKLFF	TGTGCCAGCAGCTTGGGGCAATCTGTTTCAACTAATGAAAAACTGTTTTTT
TRBV6-5	NA	NA	TRBJ1-5	13	CASRRRGNQPQHF	TGTGCCAGCCGACGCAGGGGCAATCAGCCCCAGCATTTT
TRBV4-1	once	TRBD2	TRBJ2-1	17	CASSQVAAGGRYNEQFF	TGCGCCAGCAGCCAAGTGGCAGCGGGAGGGCGTTACAATGAGCAGTTCTTC
TRBV5-4	NA	TRBD1	TRBJ1-1	14	CASSGQGASTEAFF	TGTGCCAGCAGCGGACAGGGGGCTAGCACTGAAGCTTTCTTT
TRBV4-3	NA	NA	TRBJ1-1	15	CASSRDAGGATEAFF	TGCGCCAGCAGCCGGGACGCGGGGGGGGCGACTGAAGCTTTCTTT
TRBV15	few	NA	TRBJ1-1	14	CATSRDRGNTEAFF	TGTGCCACCAGCAGAGATCGAGGGAACACTGAAGCTTTCTTT
TRBV5-1	NA	NA	TRBJ1-1	13	CASSLSVNTEAFF	TGCGCCAGCAGCTTGTCAGTGAACACTGAAGCTTTCTTT
TRBV9	NA	NA	TRBJ1-1	15	CASSVAGAVNTEAFF	TGTGCCAGCAGCGTAGCAGGGGCGGTGAACACTGAAGCTTTCTTT
TRBV7-3	once	TRBD2	TRBJ2-1	20	CASSLAAFNSGGGGNNEQFF	TGTGCCAGCAGCTTAGCGGCTTTTAATAGCGGGGGAGGCGGGAACAATGAGCAGTTCTTC
TRBV10-3	once	NA	TRBJ2-3	13	CAIKEGSTDTQYF	TGTGCCATCAAGGAGGGGAGCACAGATACGCAGTATTTT
TRBV9	once	TRBD1	TRBJ2-1	16	CASSVGGTGAYNEQFF	TGTGCCAGCAGCGTAGGAGGGACAGGGGCTTACAATGAGCAGTTCTTC
TRBV29-1	NA	NA	TRBJ1-2	15	CSVPEPTGPNYGYTF	TGCAGCGTACCCGAGCCTACAGGGCCTAACTATGGCTACACCTTC
TRBV3-1/TRBV3-2	NA	TRBD2	TRBJ2-7	15	CASSQGLAGAYEQYF	TGTGCCAGCAGCCAAGGACTAGCGGGGGCCTACGAGCAGTACTTC